The next 19 T cell receptor beta chains were all read from a single sample in a study of cytomegalovirus exposure and HLA in healthy donors. Data came from immunoSEQ multiplex PCR; TCRdb stores just in-frame clones and leaves some out. This repertoire shows fewer than 100,000 clones, around 94% found once; its top ten account for approximately 2%. The sequencing input was PBMCs. The receptors originated from a woman aged 18-29 years in good health and CMV-seronegative.

CDR3 amino acids: CASSRDRGTHYEQYF. The CDR3 DNA is TGCGCCAGCAGCCGCGACAGGGGAACCCACTACGAGCAGTACTTC. The chain couples TRBV4-1 to TRBJ2-7; 8 nucleotides match TRBD1. Germline lookup yields CDR1 MGHRA and CDR2 YSYEKL. The V gene end was trimmed by 4 bases and the J gene end by 3 bases; junction bases not matched to a gene: 8. The length of the CDR3 is 15 residues.

The chain carries TRBV23-1 and TRBJ1-2; tentative D call: TRBD1 (6 bases). TRBV23-1 is marked as an open reading frame, function uncertain. CDR3 size: 18 residues. V was pared by 6 bases and J by 0 bases, with 23 bases between. The CDR3 coding sequence is TGCGCCAGCAGCCAAAAGGACAGAACTACCTTAGCTAACTATGGCTACACCTTC. Translation: CASSQKDRTTLANYGYTF.

The chain carries TRBV6-5 and TRBJ1-5; a weak D match, TRBD1 (6 bases). V gave up 4 bases and J gave up 1 base, with 11 bases separating them. The CDR3 consists of 15 residues. Germline CDR1 reads MNHEY; CDR2 reads SVGAGI. The CDR3 here is CASSSGAVSNQPQHF. CDR3 sequence (DNA): TGTGCCAGCAGTTCAGGGGCAGTAAGCAATCAGCCCCAGCATTTT.

The genes are TRBV7-8 and TRBJ1-5, with 9 bases matching TRBD1. This CDR3 is built from 14 residues. With V trimmed by 5 bases and J by 7 bases, 6 bases remained unmatched. Germline V gene sequence: CDR1 SGHVS, CDR2 FQNEAQ. The CDR3 protein is CASSNRQGVQPQHF. CDR3 coding DNA: TGTGCCAGCAGCAACAGACAGGGGGTCCAGCCCCAGCATTTT.

The rearrangement links TRBV7-3 to TRBJ2-3, with a weak D call TRBD2 (6 bases). V was shortened by 5 bases and J by 5 bases, with 8 bases between the two germline ends. This CDR3 contains 12 residues. Germline-derived CDR1 and CDR2 are SGHTA and FQGTGA. CDR3 protein: CASSPEGDTQYF. DNA for the CDR3: TGTGCCAGCAGCCCGGAGGGAGATACGCAGTATTTT.

V and J are TRBV2 and TRBJ2-1; 9 nucleotides match TRBD1. This CDR3 spans 14 amino acids. V trimming: 6 bases; J trimming: 4 bases; junction bases outside the gene matches: 4. Germline V lookup: CDR1 SNHLY, CDR2 FYNNEI. The chain's CDR3 is CASRPGQGYNEQFF. The CDR3 region has the DNA TGTGCCAGCAGACCGGGACAGGGTTACAATGAGCAGTTCTTC.

This chain uses TRBV19 with TRBJ2-7, with TRBD2 matching 10 bases. V lost 1 base, J lost 6 bases, and 6 bases stayed unmatched. The CDR3 extends over 15 amino acids. In germline, CDR1 is LNHDA, CDR2 SQIVND (reference sequence). CDR3 protein: CASSIGLAGVVEQYF. The CDR3 region has the DNA TGTGCCAGTAGTATAGGGCTAGCGGGAGTCGTCGAGCAGTACTTC.

This clone came up once. The chain links TRBV23-1 to TRBJ1-6; perhaps TRBD1 as D (6 bases). TRBV23-1 is an open reading frame whose function is uncertain. The CDR3 runs 18 residues. Trimming shortened V by 3 bases and J by 0 bases, and 15 bases separated the two germline ends. The CDR3 DNA sequence: TGCGCCAGCAGTCAGGGAGACAGGCCGAGCTCCTATAATTCACCCCTCCACTTT. Translated, it gives CASSQGDRPSSYNSPLHF.

This clone turned up a few times. The chain recombines TRBV2 with TRBJ2-3; 7 bases map to TRBD2. CDR3 size: 15 residues. The trim removed 2 bases at V and 5 bases at J, leaving 7 bases unmatched. The germline CDR1 and CDR2 sequences are SNHLY and FYNNEI. This CDR3 reads CASSEYRTRKDTQYF. Here the CDR3 DNA reads TGTGCCAGCAGTGAATACAGGACTAGAAAAGATACGCAGTATTTT.

The genes are TRBV7-9 and TRBJ1-6; TRBD1 matches 7 bases. The length of the CDR3 is 17 residues. Germline CDR1 SEHNR, CDR2 FQNEAQ (reference sequence). Germline trimming cut 5 bases from V and 6 bases from J; bases unmatched to any gene: 13. CDR3 loop: CASSQGETENLNSPLHF. CDR3 DNA: TGTGCCAGCAGCCAGGGGGAAACAGAAAATCTTAATTCACCCCTCCACTTT.

DNA for the CDR3: TGTGCCAGCAGTCCCCCAGGGCGAGTAAACAGAGGCTACACCTTC. Residues: CASSPPGRVNRGYTF. V and J are TRBV6-5 and TRBJ1-2; maybe TRBD1 (5 bases). From germline, CDR1 is MNHEY and CDR2 SVGAGI. V was clipped by 5 bases and J by 8 bases, with 21 bases between them. This CDR3 spans 15 amino acids.

The chain is built from TRBV30 and TRBJ1-1; D unresolved. Germline CDR1 reads GTSNPN; CDR2 reads SVGIG (reference sequence). V was pared by 0 bases and J by 5 bases, with 10 bases between. The CDR3 length is 13 residues. The chain's CDR3 is CAWSVVSGTEAFF. Written as DNA, the CDR3 is TGTGCCTGGAGTGTAGTTTCGGGGACTGAAGCTTTCTTT. Supplemented by reference TRBV30 and TRBJ1-1, the full variable domain reads SQTIHQWPATLVQPVGSPLSLECTVEGTSNPNLYWYRQAAGRGLQLLFYSVGIGQISSEVPQNLSASRPQDRQFILSSKKLLLSDSGFYLCAWSVVSGTEAFFGQGTRLTVV.

The chain has TRBV4-1 and TRBJ2-1; 11 bases map to TRBD2. The CDR3 runs to 14 residues. J lost 10 bases, V lost 3 bases, and 5 bases had no gene match. CDR1 and CDR2 (germline): MGHRA, YSYEKL. The CDR3 is CASSHPLAGVEQFF. The CDR3 bases are TGCGCCAGCAGCCACCCACTAGCGGGAGTGGAGCAGTTCTTC.

V is TRBV19 and J is TRBJ2-2; TRBD2 might be the D (5 bases). The CDR3 totals 15 residues. The germline V gene has CDR1 LNHDA and CDR2 SQIVND (reference sequence). The V and J ends lost 4 bases and 4 bases respectively, with 13 bases between them. For the CDR3, the DNA is TGTGCCAGTAGTACCCCCCGGGGTCTCACCGGGGAGCTGTTTTTT. Amino acid sequence: CASSTPRGLTGELFF.

The rearrangement joins TRBV29-1 to TRBJ1-3; 8 bases line up with TRBD1. V was pared by 6 bases and J by 0 bases, with 7 bases of the junction left unmatched. The germline V gene encodes CDR1 SQVTM and CDR2 ANQGSEA. The CDR3 extends over 15 amino acids. The CDR3 nucleotides are TGCAGCGTGGCCAGAGACAGGGGCTCTGGAAACACCATATATTTT. This sequence encodes CSVARDRGSGNTIYF.

This clone was counted only a few times. The rearrangement uses TRBV4-1 and TRBJ2-3; 8 bases are a match to TRBD1. CDR3 length: 16 residues. Unmatched junction bases numbered 9, after V lost 4 bases and J lost 3 bases. Per the germline V gene, CDR1 is MGHRA and CDR2 is YSYEKL. The CDR3 is CASSPMDRVGTDTQYF. CDR3 nucleotides: TGCGCCAGCAGCCCGATGGACAGGGTCGGGACAGATACGCAGTATTTT.

The chain is built from TRBV7-9 and TRBJ1-2; D uncertain. The CDR3 length is 13 residues. Per germline, CDR1 SEHNR and CDR2 FQNEAQ (reference sequence). The ends were cut back, 4 bases at V and 6 bases at J, with 12 bases in the middle. DNA for the CDR3: TGTGCCAGCAGCTCCGCAGGACTGGATGGCTACACCTTC. It encodes CASSSAGLDGYTF.

The CDR3 region is CASSLGQSTYEQYF. The CDR3 coding sequence is TGTGCCAGCAGCCTAGGACAGAGTACCTACGAGCAGTACTTC. The chain has TRBV5-6 and TRBJ2-7; TRBD1 is a possible D gene (6 bases). CDR3 length: 14 amino acids. The V gene's germline CDR1 is SGHDT and CDR2 YYEEEE. Between the trimmed V and J ends, which lost 4 bases and 2 bases, there was a span of 13 bases.

This clone showed up just once. The V gene is TRBV27, the J gene TRBJ1-1, with 10 bases fitting TRBD1. With V trimmed by 3 bases and J by 6 bases, 10 bases remained unmatched. This CDR3 comprises 16 residues. In germline, CDR1 is MNHEY, CDR2 SMNVEV (reference sequence). In DNA, the CDR3 is TGTGCCAGCAGTTTTTCCCCCCTCGGGACAGGGGCTGAAGCTTTCTTT. Translated, it gives CASSFSPLGTGAEAFF.